This TCR beta chain was sequenced for a study of Graves' ophthalmopathy and Graves' hyperthyroidism. The overall study: Peripheral blood was gathered at first diagnosis, ahead of any treatment whatsoever.

As for this clonotype: Its specificity is unknown. Because the CDR3 is missing its conserved closing phenylalanine or tryptophan, this is likely a read error. Because the CDR3's place on the DNA is in doubt, the DNA is left out and the CDR3 is given as listed by TCRdb.

The CDR3 length equals 15 residues, ends included. Amplification from RNA transcripts yielded the TCR beta CDR3 regions. A first-round RT-PCR used HTBI primers, followed by a second-round multiplex PCR. TCRdb reprocessed the multiplex PCR reads with MiXCR, giving one entry per CDR3 protein. The sample holds 350,000 to 400,000 distinct CDR3 sequences, 15% to 17% seen once. Findings and caveats of the study: Its predictions of ophthalmopathy progression gave the model roughly 71% sensitivity and approximately 72% specificity. Detected in blood as well were most expanded thyroid clonotypes with frequency above 0.001.

Participants with hyperthyroidism, aged 18 to 65, were newly diagnosed with under 2 months' duration. The sequence was collected from a young woman with stable Graves' hyperthyroidism. The V and J genes are TRBV12-3 or TRBV12-4 and TRBJ1-2; no check of the table's D call, TRBD1, against the DNA was made. Material for sequencing was peripheral blood. The CDR3: CASSLGQGFPYGYTL.